Each of the 20 T cell receptor beta chains below was sequenced from the same sample in a study of blood T cell repertoires in COVID-19. Generated by immunoSEQ multiplex PCR, the TCRdb table keeps only in-frame clones and is missing some. This table has a few hundred thousand clones, around 83% appearing once. The specimen sequenced was PBMCs or T cells enriched from blood (not recorded which). The receptors stem from a woman in her fifties or sixties who had recovered from COVID-19.

V is TRBV4-1 and J is TRBJ1-3; unclear D gene. CDR1 is MGHRA and CDR2 is YSYEKL in the germline V gene. The CDR3 is 15 residues long. Trimming cost V 3 bases and J 0 bases, with 9 bases left between them. CDR3 protein: CASSHGEGSGNTIYF. In DNA, the CDR3 is TGCGCCAGCAGCCACGGGGAGGGCTCTGGAAACACCATATATTTT.

This chain uses TRBV19 with TRBJ1-6; D not resolved. Trimming took off 4 bases at V and 12 bases at J, with 16 bases between the two ends. CDR1 and CDR2 from the germline V gene are LNHDA and SQIVND (reference sequence). The CDR3 is 14 residues long. The CDR3 reads CASSRADSRGPLHF. CDR3 coding DNA: TGTGCCAGTAGTAGGGCGGATTCCCGGGGACCCCTCCACTTT.

The chain recombines TRBV7-2 with TRBJ1-6, with D perhaps matching TRBD1 (5 bases). Between the trimmed V and J ends, which lost 5 bases and 6 bases, there was a span of 14 bases. The CDR3 loop spans 15 amino acids. The germline V gene has CDR1 SGHTA and CDR2 FQGNSA. CDR3 nucleotides: TGTGCCAGCAGCATCCTGCAGGGCAGTAATTCACCCCTCCACTTT. It yields the protein CASSILQGSNSPLHF.

The rearrangement joins TRBV10-3 to TRBJ1-1, with D perhaps TRBD1 (6 bases). Germline V CDR1 and CDR2: ENHRY, SYGVKD. With 0 bases removed from V and 7 bases from J, the gap between germline ends came to 12 bases. The CDR3 is made up of 14 amino acids. CDR3 nucleotide sequence: TGTGCCATCAGTGAGTCCACAGGGAGGGGTGAAGCTTTCTTT. Protein product: CAISESTGRGEAFF.

The V and J genes are TRBV5-1 and TRBJ1-1; the match to TRBD1 covers 8 bases. The germline CDR1 and CDR2 sequences are SGHRS and YFSETQ. The CDR3 length is 13 residues. V dropped 5 bases and J dropped 6; count of bases not matched to a gene: 6. CDR3 coding DNA: TGCGCCAGCAGTCTCGGGGACAGGTCTGAAGCTTTCTTT. Translating it yields CASSLGDRSEAFF.

This clone was recorded a few times. DNA for the CDR3: TGTGCCAGCAGCTTTCTATCGGACAGTCAGACCCAGTACTTC. It encodes CASSFLSDSQTQYF. This sequence joins TRBV11-3 and TRBJ2-5; tentative D call: TRBD1 (6 bases). V was clipped by 3 bases and J by 6 bases, with 14 bases between them. The CDR3 totals 14 residues. Germline loops: CDR1 SGHNT, CDR2 YENEEA.

This chain links TRBV10-3 with TRBJ1-3; 8 bases agree with TRBD1. Trimming took 2 bases from V and 4 from J; bases not matched to a gene: 7. This CDR3 has 16 amino acids. The germline V gene encodes CDR1 ENHRY and CDR2 SYGVKD. CDR3 DNA: TGTGCCATCAGTGAGATCTCAGGGGGCGCAGGAAACACCATATATTTT. It encodes CAISEISGGAGNTIYF.

The rearrangement joins TRBV27 to TRBJ1-1; the D is unclear. V lost 2 bases and J 4 bases, leaving 20 bases between the germline ends. The germline gives CDR1 MNHEY, CDR2 SMNVEV (reference sequence). CDR3 length equals 17 residues. This CDR3 is CASSLKAGSRRFTEAFF. CDR3 coding DNA: TGTGCCAGCAGTTTAAAGGCAGGATCACGTCGGTTCACTGAAGCTTTCTTT.

The chain couples TRBV6-2 or TRBV6-3 to TRBJ1-5, with D unresolved. V lost 2 bases and J lost 6, with 14 bases in between. The CDR3 is made up of 15 amino acids. Germline-derived CDR1 and CDR2 are MNHEY and SVGEGT. The CDR3 region is CASSYAGNAGQPQHF. As DNA, the CDR3 is TGTGCCAGCAGTTACGCGGGAAATGCGGGTCAGCCCCAGCATTTT.

This chain uses TRBV9 with TRBJ1-1; D uncertain. The V end lost 6 bases, the J end lost 4 bases, and 16 bases lay between the germline ends. CDR1 is SGDLS and CDR2 is YYNGEE in the germline V gene. The CDR3 consists of 14 residues. CDR3 amino acids: CASKSGPGSTEAFF. DNA of the CDR3: TGTGCCAGCAAAAGCGGCCCGGGGAGCACTGAAGCTTTCTTT.

This chain uses TRBV29-1 with TRBJ1-3; no clear D gene. Germline V gives CDR1 SQVTM, CDR2 ANQGSEA. The CDR3 has 13 amino acids. V was cut by 4 bases and J by 0 bases, with 7 bases left in between. The CDR3 loop is CSVGYSSGNTIYF. CDR3 DNA: TGCAGCGTTGGCTACTCCTCTGGAAACACCATATATTTT.

This chain links TRBV18 with TRBJ1-4; D is ambiguous. Germline-derived CDR1 and CDR2 are KGHSH and LQKENI. The CDR3 has 14 residues. Trimming cost V 5 bases and J 0 bases, with 7 bases left between them. In DNA, the CDR3 is TGTGCCAGCTCAACAGAGCCAACTAATGAAAAACTGTTTTTT. Encoded protein: CASSTEPTNEKLFF.

This clone showed up just once. V is TRBV7-2 and J is TRBJ2-3, with TRBD2 as a possible D gene (6 bases). Germline CDR1 and CDR2: SGHTA and FQGNSA. Trimming shortened V by 5 bases and J by 2 bases, and 17 bases separated the two germline ends. This CDR3 comprises 16 residues. The CDR3 nucleotides read TGTGCCAGCAGCACCCAACCGGGACTTTACACAGATACGCAGTATTTT. It specifies CASSTQPGLYTDTQYF.

CDR3 protein: CATSGRATDTQYF. CDR3 sequence (DNA): TGTGCCACTAGCGGGAGGGCCACAGATACGCAGTATTTT. The chain is built from TRBV19 and TRBJ2-3, with TRBD2 identical over 12 bases. Per germline, CDR1 LNHDA and CDR2 SQIVND (reference sequence). This CDR3 spans 13 amino acids. V was clipped by 10 bases and J by 2 bases; unmatched bases: 1.

V is TRBV6-5 and J is TRBJ1-1; TRBD1 matches 9 bases. CDR3 length: 14 amino acids. In germline, CDR1 is MNHEY, CDR2 SVGAGI. With V trimmed by 2 bases and J by 7 bases, 5 bases remained unmatched. The CDR3 DNA sequence: TGTGCCAGCAGTTACCTACAGGGGGCAAATGAAGCTTTCTTT. It encodes CASSYLQGANEAFF.

The rearrangement links TRBV19 to TRBJ1-2; 9 positions agree with TRBD1. This CDR3 contains 13 residues. Germline values: CDR1 LNHDA, CDR2 SQIVND (reference sequence). Trimming removed 7 bases from V and 10 bases from J; junction bases left unmatched: 10. CDR3 in amino acids: CASKGPGQGPYTF. The CDR3 DNA follows: TGTGCCAGTAAGGGTCCCGGACAGGGGCCCTACACCTTC.

Here the CDR3 DNA reads TGTGCCAGCAGCTTTCGGGTGTTTACCGACAATGAGCAGTTCTTC. This encodes CASSFRVFTDNEQFF. V is TRBV11-2 and J is TRBJ2-1; D is undetermined. The CDR3 is made up of 15 amino acids. V lost 3 bases and J 5 bases, leaving 14 bases between the germline ends. CDR1 and CDR2 (germline): SGHAT, FQNNGV.

V gene TRBV7-2 combines with J gene TRBJ2-1; a weak D match, TRBD2 (6 bases). The CDR3 spans 15 residues. CDR1 is SGHTA, CDR2 FQGNSA, per germline. Trimming left V 1 base short and J 4 bases short, with 11 bases between. The CDR3 loop reads CASSLDSRDYNEQFF. DNA of the CDR3: TGTGCCAGCAGCTTAGATTCGCGGGATTACAATGAGCAGTTCTTC.

The chain combines TRBV25-1 with TRBJ1-1; tentative D call: TRBD1 (5 bases). V dropped 7 bases and J dropped 4 bases, with 19 bases sitting between them. CDR1 and CDR2 (germline): MGHDK, SYGVNS. There are 15 residues in the CDR3. The CDR3 DNA reads as TGTGCCAGCACGTTCCCTAACCGGGGGGGCACTGAAGCTTTCTTT. As protein: CASTFPNRGGTEAFF.

The chain employs TRBV2 and TRBJ1-2; 8 bases match TRBD1. The CDR3 runs 14 residues. Germline-derived CDR1 and CDR2 are SNHLY and FYNNEI. After removal of 6 bases from V and 5 bases from J, the junction contained 8 bases not matched to a gene. The CDR3 reads CASSPTDRAYGYTF. The CDR3, as DNA: TGTGCCAGCAGCCCGACGGACAGGGCTTATGGCTACACCTTC.